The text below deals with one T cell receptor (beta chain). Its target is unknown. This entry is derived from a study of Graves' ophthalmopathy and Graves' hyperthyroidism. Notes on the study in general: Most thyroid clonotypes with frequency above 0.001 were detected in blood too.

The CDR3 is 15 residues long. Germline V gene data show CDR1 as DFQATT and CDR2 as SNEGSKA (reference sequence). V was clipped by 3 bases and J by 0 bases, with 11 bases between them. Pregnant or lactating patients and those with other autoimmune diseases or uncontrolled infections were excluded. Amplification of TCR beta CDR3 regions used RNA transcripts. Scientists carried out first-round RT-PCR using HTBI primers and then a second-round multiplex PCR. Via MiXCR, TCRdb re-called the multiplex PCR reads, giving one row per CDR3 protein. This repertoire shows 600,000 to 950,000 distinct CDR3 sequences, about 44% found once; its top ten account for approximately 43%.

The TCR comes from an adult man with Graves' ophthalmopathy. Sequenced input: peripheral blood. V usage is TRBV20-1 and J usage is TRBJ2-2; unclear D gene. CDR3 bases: TGCAGTGCTAGCGGTCCAGTGACGAACACCGGGGAGCTGTTTTTT. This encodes CSASGPVTNTGELFF.